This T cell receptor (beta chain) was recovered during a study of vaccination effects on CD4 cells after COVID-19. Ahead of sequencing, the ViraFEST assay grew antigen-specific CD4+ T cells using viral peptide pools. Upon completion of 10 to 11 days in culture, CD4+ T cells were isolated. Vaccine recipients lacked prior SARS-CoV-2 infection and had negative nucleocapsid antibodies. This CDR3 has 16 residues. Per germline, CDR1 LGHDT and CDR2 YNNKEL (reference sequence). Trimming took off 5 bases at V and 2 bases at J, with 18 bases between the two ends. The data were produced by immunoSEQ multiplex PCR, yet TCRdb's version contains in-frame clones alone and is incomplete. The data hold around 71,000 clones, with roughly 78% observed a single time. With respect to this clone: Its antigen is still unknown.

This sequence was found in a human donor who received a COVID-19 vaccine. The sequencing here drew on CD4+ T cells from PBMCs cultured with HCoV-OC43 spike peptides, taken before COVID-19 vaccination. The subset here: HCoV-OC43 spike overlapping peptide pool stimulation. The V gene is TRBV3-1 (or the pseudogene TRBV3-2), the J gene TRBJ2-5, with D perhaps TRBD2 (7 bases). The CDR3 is CASSETGRGKQETQYF. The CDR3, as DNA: TGTGCCAGCAGCGAAACAGGGAGGGGGAAACAAGAGACCCAGTACTTC.